This TCR beta chain derives from a study of identical twins. Study observations and caveats: The conclusions drew on cross-sectional statistical analysis instead of tracking the same donors.

A template switching step contributed a universal primer site, while unique molecular identifiers were present in the cDNA. TCRdb processed the 5' RACE reads anew with MiXCR; each CDR3 protein has one entry. The sample has approximately 670,000 distinct CDR3 sequences; around 6% are singletons. This clonotype was found many times. Its antigen remains unknown. The clonotype comes from a man between 18 and 35 years old in good health. The specimen was naive T cells sorted from blood.

The CDR3 sequence: CASSLGLAGFYEQYF. Written as DNA, the CDR3 is TGTGCCAGCAGCTTAGGGCTAGCGGGATTTTACGAGCAGTACTTC. The V gene is TRBV7-4, the J gene TRBJ2-7, with 9 nucleotides matching TRBD2. The CDR3 length is 15 residues. Germline V CDR1 and CDR2: SGHVT, SQSDAQ. With 1 base clipped from V and 4 bases from J, the junction kept 5 bases outside the gene matches.